This is a list of T cell receptor beta chains from one sample in a study of vaccination and CD4 T cells after COVID-19. TCRdb called the PCR reads again in MiXCR, with one record for every CDR3 protein. The sample comprises 15,000 or so distinct CDR3 sequences, about 70% of which are singletons, and 16% rests with the top ten. No antigen is known for these receptors. Sequencing input: CD4+ T cells from blood, cultured in vitro. The receptors stem from a human donor who had recovered from COVID-19. CDR3s include the opening cysteine and the closing phenylalanine or tryptophan. Each record gives: CDR3 protein, CDR3 DNA, clone size, V gene, D gene, J gene. A D gene is named only where the DNA matches it firmly. For some rows the clone size is stated as once, few or many, or as a class when expanded; others skip it.

CDR3: CASSSDGTVRGSPQHF; DNA: TGTGCCAGCAGCTCAGATGGGACGGTGCGGGGTTCGCCCCAGCATTTT; size: -; V: TRBV7-9; D: -; J: TRBJ1-5
CDR3: CSAREDPASQSPLHF; DNA: TGCAGTGCTAGAGAAGACCCGGCAAGCCAATCACCCCTCCACTTT; size: -; V: TRBV20-1; D: -; J: TRBJ1-6
CDR3: CATRNMGQTETQYF; DNA: TGTGCCACCAGAAACATGGGACAAACCGAGACCCAGTACTTC; size: -; V: TRBV15; D: -; J: TRBJ2-5
CDR3: CASSLVGGMNTEAFF; DNA: TGTGCCAGCAGCTTAGTGGGGGGGATGAACACTGAAGCTTTCTTT; size: -; V: TRBV7-9; D: -; J: TRBJ1-1
CDR3: CSARDPRGQDKILFF; DNA: TGCAGTGCTAGAGATCCCAGGGGTCAGGATAAAATTCTGTTTTTT; size: -; V: TRBV20-1; D: -; J: TRBJ1-4
CDR3: CASSKDTTRGYTF; DNA: TGTGCCAGCAGTAAAGACACCACTCGGGGCTACACCTTC; size: few; V: TRBV6-2/TRBV6-3; D: -; J: TRBJ1-2
CDR3: CSARVRAHGGQPQHF; DNA: TGCAGTGCTAGAGTACGAGCTCATGGTGGTCAGCCCCAGCATTTT; size: -; V: TRBV20-1; D: -; J: TRBJ1-5
CDR3: CSARERSYGYTF; DNA: TGCAGTGCTAGAGAAAGGTCCTATGGCTACACCTTC; size: -; V: TRBV20-1; D: -; J: TRBJ1-2
CDR3: CASSPWTGGGETQYF; DNA: TGTGCCAGCAGTCCCTGGACAGGGGGAGGGGAGACCCAGTACTTC; size: -; V: TRBV27; D: TRBD1; J: TRBJ2-5
CDR3: CATSVRGSIADTQYF; DNA: TGTGCCACCAGTGTGCGCGGGAGCATCGCAGATACGCAGTATTTT; size: -; V: TRBV24-1; D: TRBD2; J: TRBJ2-3
CDR3: CASTLGGGVVEAFF; DNA: TGCGCCAGCACCCTTGGGGGGGGAGTGGTTGAAGCTTTCTTT; size: -; V: TRBV5-1; D: -; J: TRBJ1-1
CDR3: CASSRFSRELSGNTIYF; DNA: TGTGCCAGTAGTAGGTTCAGCCGAGAACTCTCTGGAAACACCATATATTTT; size: -; V: TRBV19; D: -; J: TRBJ1-3
CDR3: CASSRTGAGRGVYEQYF; DNA: TGTGCCAGCAGCCGGACAGGGGCAGGACGAGGAGTCTACGAGCAGTACTTC; size: -; V: TRBV11-2; D: TRBD1; J: TRBJ2-7
CDR3: CASSFVAGGPYEQYF; DNA: TGTGCCAGCAGTTTTGTAGCGGGAGGGCCCTACGAGCAGTACTTC; size: once; V: TRBV27; D: TRBD2; J: TRBJ2-7